This TCR beta chain was recovered during a study of blood T cell repertoires in COVID-19. Study information: From the United States, Italy and Spain came samples of acute and convalescent COVID-19. The cDNA or gDNA used as material had been derived from T cells, B-cell-depleted T cells, or PBMCs.

From germline, CDR1 is MNHEY and CDR2 SVGAGI. The CDR3 consists of 14 residues. V lost 4 bases, J lost 8 bases, and 17 bases lay in between. Methods used by the authors: Reference gene primer amplification gave nucleated cell count estimates. Data came from immunoSEQ multiplex PCR; TCRdb stores just in-frame clones and leaves some out. Clonal size and the V and J genes are those of that table, whereas D and trimming came from the DNA. Here the sample spans approximately 450,000 clones, roughly 89% being singletons. The clonotype comes from a woman in her thirties with acute or convalescent COVID-19. The gene calls are TRBV6-5 and TRBJ1-2; perhaps TRBD1 as D (6 bases). The sequenced sample was peripheral blood. The CDR3 protein is CASSFPGALRGYTF. Here the CDR3 DNA reads TGTGCCAGCAGTTTCCCAGGGGCCCTGAGGGGCTACACCTTC.